Listed below are T cell receptor beta chains from one sample, sequenced in a study of blood T cell repertoires in COVID-19. The assay was immunoSEQ multiplex PCR, and TCRdb's table has in-frame clones only and misses some. The sample includes hundreds of thousands of clones, about 87% of them seen just once. Material for sequencing was PBMCs or T cells enriched from blood (not recorded which). Receptors were obtained from a woman aged 50 to 60 who had recovered from COVID-19. CDR3s include the opening cysteine and the closing phenylalanine or tryptophan. The D gene is left open where the match is weak. The size of a clone is reported for some rows only, either as once, few or many, or as a class for expanded clones.

j_call	cdr3_length	clone_size	v_call	d_call	cdr3_aa	cdr3_nt
TRBJ1-1	17	.	TRBV4-3	.	CASSQDFGVHPNTEAFF	TGCGCCAGCAGCCAAGATTTTGGTGTACACCCGAACACTGAAGCTTTCTTT
TRBJ2-1	14	.	TRBV7-9	.	CASSLAAGYNEQFF	TGTGCCAGCAGCTTAGCGGCCGGGTACAATGAGCAGTTCTTC
TRBJ1-5	12	.	TRBV5-8	.	CASSLRAQPQHF	TGTGCCAGCAGCTTGCGTGCGCAGCCCCAGCATTTT
TRBJ1-4	15	.	TRBV5-4	TRBD1	CASSYQQGANEKLFF	TGTGCCAGCAGCTACCAACAGGGGGCGAATGAAAAACTGTTTTTT
TRBJ2-3	14	once	TRBV15	.	CATSLIWEKDTQYF	TGTGCCACCAGCCTAATTTGGGAGAAAGATACGCAGTATTTT
TRBJ2-5	14	once	TRBV5-1	TRBD1	CASSMTGGRETQYF	TGCGCCAGCAGCATGACAGGGGGGCGAGAGACCCAGTACTTC
TRBJ1-2	13	.	TRBV12-3/TRBV12-4	.	CASGMEGHYGYTF	TGTGCCAGCGGTATGGAGGGGCACTATGGCTACACCTTC
TRBJ2-1	14	.	TRBV7-2	TRBD2	CASSLASSGHEQFF	TGTGCCAGCAGCTTGGCTTCTAGCGGGCATGAGCAGTTCTTC
TRBJ2-7	16	once	TRBV19	TRBD1	CASSAPGDRRPYEQYF	TGTGCCAGTAGTGCCCCCGGGGACAGGAGGCCTTACGAGCAGTACTTC
TRBJ2-6	18	.	TRBV7-2	TRBD1	CASSLSGTGISGANVLTF	TGTGCCAGCAGCTTGTCCGGGACAGGGATCTCTGGGGCCAACGTCCTGACTTTC
TRBJ2-1	17	.	TRBV29-1	TRBD2	CSVEGRSGRAVYNEQFF	TGCAGCGTTGAAGGTCGTAGCGGGAGGGCCGTCTACAATGAGCAGTTCTTC
TRBJ2-3	17	.	TRBV5-4	TRBD2	CASSAAGTSGDTDTQYF	TGTGCCAGCAGCGCCGCCGGAACTAGCGGGGACACAGATACGCAGTATTTT
TRBJ2-2	16	few	TRBV3-1/TRBV3-2	.	CASSQYQRANTGELFF	TGTGCCAGCAGCCAATACCAGCGCGCGAACACCGGGGAGCTGTTTTTT
TRBJ2-1	16	.	TRBV6-5	TRBD2	CASSYGRASGRIEQFF	TGTGCCAGCAGTTATGGGCGGGCTAGCGGGAGGATCGAGCAGTTCTTC
TRBJ1-4	14	.	TRBV28	TRBD1	CASKRQGPGEKLFF	TGTGCCAGCAAGAGACAGGGGCCGGGGGAAAAACTGTTTTTT
TRBJ1-3	17	.	TRBV4-2	.	CASSQDSGRYSGNTIYF	TGTGCCAGCAGCCAAGATTCCGGCAGGTACTCTGGAAACACCATATATTTT
TRBJ2-7	15	once	TRBV4-1	TRBD1	CASSSGQRSSYEQYF	TGCGCCAGCAGCTCGGGACAGCGCTCCTCCTACGAGCAGTACTTC
TRBJ2-6	15	.	TRBV9	.	CASSVVPEGANVLTF	TGTGCCAGCAGCGTCGTACCCGAGGGGGCCAACGTCCTGACTTTC
TRBJ1-2	15	.	TRBV7-2	TRBD1	CASSSRDRLNYGYTF	TGTGCCAGCAGCAGTCGGGACAGACTTAACTATGGCTACACCTTC
TRBJ2-6	15	.	TRBV7-2	.	CASTSKGSGANVLTF	TGTGCCAGCACCTCTAAGGGGTCTGGGGCCAACGTCCTGACTTTC
TRBJ2-5	13	once	TRBV11-3	.	CASSQTSKETQYF	TGTGCCAGCAGCCAAACTAGCAAAGAGACCCAGTACTTC
TRBJ2-1	16	.	TRBV4-3	TRBD2	CASSQVGTSLGNEQFF	TGCGCCAGCAGCCAAGTTGGGACTAGCTTGGGCAATGAGCAGTTCTTC
TRBJ2-7	13	.	TRBV29-1	TRBD1	CSVTGTGTYEQYF	TGCAGCGTGACCGGGACAGGAACCTACGAGCAGTACTTC
TRBJ2-1	18	.	TRBV5-6	.	CASSSLYRTGTRYNEQFF	TGTGCCAGCAGCTCTTTGTACCGGACCGGGACTCGCTACAATGAGCAGTTCTTC
TRBJ1-6	15	.	TRBV5-1	.	CASQTGTRDNSPLHF	TGCGCCAGCCAAACCGGGACAAGAGATAATTCACCCCTCCACTTT
TRBJ1-2	16	.	TRBV4-2	TRBD1	CASSQAGQGANYGYTF	TGTGCCAGCAGCCAAGCAGGACAGGGAGCTAACTATGGCTACACCTTC
TRBJ1-1	15	.	TRBV15	TRBD1	CATSRARGTAAEAFF	TGTGCCACCAGCAGAGCAAGGGGGACAGCTGCCGAAGCTTTCTTT
TRBJ2-5	16	few	TRBV7-2	TRBD2	CASSSEMGGLRSRQYF	TGTGCCAGCAGCTCAGAGATGGGGGGGTTGCGATCTAGGCAGTACTTC
TRBJ1-5	17	.	TRBV6-1	.	CASSGGGGAYSNQPQHF	TGTGCCAGCAGTGGTGGCGGGGGGGCGTATAGCAATCAGCCCCAGCATTTT
TRBJ2-7	15	.	TRBV28	TRBD1	CASSQRTGASYEQYF	TGTGCCAGCAGTCAAAGGACAGGAGCCTCCTACGAGCAGTACTTC
TRBJ2-3	14	.	TRBV28	.	CASSLFRGPDTQYF	TGTGCCAGCAGTTTATTTCGCGGTCCAGATACGCAGTATTTT
TRBJ2-3	17	.	TRBV2	TRBD2	CASSVASGWGSADTQYF	TGTGCCAGCAGTGTGGCTAGCGGGTGGGGGAGCGCAGATACGCAGTATTTT
TRBJ2-1	16	.	TRBV2	.	CASRPLLGLSDNEQFF	TGTGCCAGCAGACCCTTGCTAGGTCTCAGTGACAATGAGCAGTTCTTC
TRBJ2-7	14	.	TRBV5-4	.	CASSLAGRRYEQYF	TGTGCCAGCAGCTTGGCCGGCAGGCGCTACGAGCAGTACTTC
TRBJ1-1	12	.	TRBV28	.	CASSFLTGKAFF	TGTGCCAGCAGTTTCTTAACAGGGAAAGCTTTCTTT
TRBJ1-6	13	.	TRBV6-5	TRBD1	CATRGTANSPLHF	TGTGCCACCAGGGGGACAGCCAATTCACCCCTCCACTTT
TRBJ2-7	14	.	TRBV27	TRBD2	CASSLTSGIYEQYF	TGTGCCAGCAGTTTAACTAGCGGGATCTACGAGCAGTACTTC
TRBJ1-2	15	.	TRBV2	TRBD1	CASSESGTGGYGYTF	TGTGCCAGCAGTGAATCGGGGACAGGGGGCTATGGCTACACCTTC
TRBJ1-1	16	.	TRBV28	TRBD1	CASGRPDRGLYTEAFF	TGTGCCAGCGGACGACCCGACAGGGGGCTCTACACTGAAGCTTTCTTT
TRBJ2-3	16	few	TRBV5-4	TRBD2	CASSVSSGSPTIPQYF	TGTGCCAGCAGCGTCTCTAGCGGGAGTCCCACAATCCCGCAGTATTTT
TRBJ1-1	11	.	TRBV2	TRBD1	CASSSDRGGFF	TGTGCCAGCAGTTCAGACAGGGGGGGTTTCTTT
TRBJ2-7	17	.	TRBV5-6	.	CASSRPGAWRADDEQYF	TGTGCCAGCAGTAGACCCGGGGCTTGGAGGGCCGACGACGAGCAGTACTTC
TRBJ1-5	13	.	TRBV6-4	.	CASSEETNQPQHF	TGTGCCAGCAGTGAGGAAACTAACCAGCCCCAGCATTTT
TRBJ2-7	16	.	TRBV7-6	TRBD2	CASSLETSGRGSEQYF	TGTGCCAGCAGCTTAGAGACTAGCGGGAGGGGCTCCGAGCAGTACTTC
TRBJ2-3	13	.	TRBV7-3	.	CASSLILSDTQYF	TGTGCCAGCAGCTTAATTCTGTCAGATACGCAGTATTTT
TRBJ1-2	13	.	TRBV6-5	.	CASTEQGTYGYTF	TGTGCCAGCACCGAACAGGGAACCTATGGCTACACCTTC
TRBJ1-5	16	.	TRBV7-2	TRBD1	CASSSQGAVGNQPQHF	TGTGCCAGCAGCTCACAGGGGGCCGTAGGGAATCAGCCCCAGCATTTT
TRBJ2-1	17	.	TRBV28	TRBD2	CASREGTSGRSANEQFF	TGTGCCAGCAGAGAGGGGACTAGCGGGAGATCGGCCAATGAGCAGTTCTTC
TRBJ2-7	15	.	TRBV11-2	.	CASIRGATGIYEQYF	TGTGCCAGCATCCGTGGGGCTACCGGAATCTACGAGCAGTACTTC
TRBJ1-4	14	.	TRBV30	TRBD1	CAWGRGTDAEKLFF	TGTGCCTGGGGAAGAGGGACAGACGCTGAAAAACTGTTTTTT
TRBJ1-1	15	.	TRBV6-5	.	CASSYSSRTDTEAFF	TGTGCCAGCAGTTACTCGTCCCGGACAGACACTGAAGCTTTCTTT
TRBJ1-2	14	once	TRBV20-1	TRBD1	CSASSTGTNYGYTF	TGCAGTGCTAGTTCGACAGGGACCAACTATGGCTACACCTTC
TRBJ1-1	14	.	TRBV5-1	.	CASSLSGTPDRAFF	TGCGCCAGCAGCTTGTCCGGGACACCAGATAGGGCTTTCTTT
TRBJ2-7	16	.	TRBV4-3	TRBD2	CASSKQVEGREYEQYF	TGCGCCAGCAGCAAACAGGTAGAGGGGCGGGAGTACGAGCAGTACTTC
TRBJ2-1	15	.	TRBV9	.	CASSVGGSGGNEQFF	TGTGCCAGCAGCGTAGGGGGTAGCGGAGGGAATGAGCAGTTCTTC
TRBJ1-6	16	.	TRBV7-2	.	CASSLASTGPNSPLHF	TGTGCCAGCAGCTTAGCGTCCACAGGTCCCAATTCACCCCTCCACTTT
TRBJ1-6	16	few	TRBV5-4	TRBD1	CASSQRTGNNNSPLHF	TGTGCCAGCAGCCAAAGGACAGGCAATAATAATTCACCCCTCCACTTT
TRBJ1-5	15	.	TRBV28	.	CASSFFSGRNQPQHF	TGTGCCAGCAGTTTTTTCAGCGGGCGTAATCAGCCCCAGCATTTT